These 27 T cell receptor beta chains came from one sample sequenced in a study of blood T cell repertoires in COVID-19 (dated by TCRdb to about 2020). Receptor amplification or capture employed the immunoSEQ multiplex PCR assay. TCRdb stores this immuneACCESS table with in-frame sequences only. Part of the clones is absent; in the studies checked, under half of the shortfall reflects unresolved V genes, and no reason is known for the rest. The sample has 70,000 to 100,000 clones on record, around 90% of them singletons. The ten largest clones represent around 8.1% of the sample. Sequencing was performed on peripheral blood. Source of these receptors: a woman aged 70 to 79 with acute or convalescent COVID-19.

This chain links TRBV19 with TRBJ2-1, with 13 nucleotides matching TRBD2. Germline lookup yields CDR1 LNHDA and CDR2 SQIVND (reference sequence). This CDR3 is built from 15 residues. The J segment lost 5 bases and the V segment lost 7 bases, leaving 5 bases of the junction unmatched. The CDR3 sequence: CASTTGLAGNNEQFF. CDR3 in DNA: TGTGCCAGTACAACGGGACTAGCGGGAAACAATGAGCAGTTCTTC.

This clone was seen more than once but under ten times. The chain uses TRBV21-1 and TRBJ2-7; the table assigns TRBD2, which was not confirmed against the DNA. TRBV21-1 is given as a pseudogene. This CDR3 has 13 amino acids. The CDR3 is CASSKDVAYEQYF. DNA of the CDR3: TGTGCCAGCAGCAAAGACGTAGCCTACGAGCAGTACTTC.

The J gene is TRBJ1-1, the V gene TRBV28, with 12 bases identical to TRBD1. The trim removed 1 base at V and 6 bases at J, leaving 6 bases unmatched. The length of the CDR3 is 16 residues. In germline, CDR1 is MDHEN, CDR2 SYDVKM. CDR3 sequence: CASSLSGQGAVAEAFF. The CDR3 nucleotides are TGTGCCAGCAGTTTATCGGGACAGGGGGCAGTAGCTGAAGCTTTCTTT.

The CDR3 DNA reads as TGTGCCAGCAGCCAAGCTATAGCGGGAATATTGGTCTATGAGCAGTTCTTC. Its protein is CASSQAIAGILVYEQFF. The chain carries TRBV3-1 (or the pseudogene TRBV3-2) and TRBJ2-1; TRBD2 aligns across 8 bases. J was trimmed by 8 bases and V by 1 base; bases with no gene match: 13. The CDR3 sequence is 17 residues long. Germline V gene sequence: CDR1 LGHDT, CDR2 YNNKEL (reference sequence).

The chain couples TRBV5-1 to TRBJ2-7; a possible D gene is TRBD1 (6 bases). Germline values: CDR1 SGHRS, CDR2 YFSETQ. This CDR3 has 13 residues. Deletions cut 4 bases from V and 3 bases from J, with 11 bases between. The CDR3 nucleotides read TGCGCCAGCAGCCCGGACAGAAACTACGAGCAGTACTTC. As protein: CASSPDRNYEQYF.

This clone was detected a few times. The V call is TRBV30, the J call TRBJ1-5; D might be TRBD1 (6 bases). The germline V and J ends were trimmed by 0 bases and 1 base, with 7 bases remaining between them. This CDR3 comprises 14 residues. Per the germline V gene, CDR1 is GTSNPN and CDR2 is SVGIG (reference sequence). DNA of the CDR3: TGTGCCTGGAGTGTGGACAGCAGCAATCAGCCCCAGCATTTT. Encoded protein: CAWSVDSSNQPQHF.

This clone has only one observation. Here the CDR3 DNA reads TGTGCCAGGGACAGGATAAACACTGAAGCTTTCTTT. This sequence encodes CARDRINTEAFF. V is TRBV30 and J is TRBJ1-1, with 8 bases lining up with TRBD1. V was pared by 8 bases and J by 2 bases, with 4 bases of the junction left unmatched. The CDR3 is 12 residues long. Per the germline V gene, CDR1 is GTSNPN and CDR2 is SVGIG (reference sequence).

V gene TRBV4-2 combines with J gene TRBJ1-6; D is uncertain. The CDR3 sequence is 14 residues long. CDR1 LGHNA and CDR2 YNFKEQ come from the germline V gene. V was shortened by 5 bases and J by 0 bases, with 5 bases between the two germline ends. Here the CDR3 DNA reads TGTGCCAGCAGCGAGAGCTCCTATAATTCACCCCTCCACTTT. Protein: CASSESSYNSPLHF.

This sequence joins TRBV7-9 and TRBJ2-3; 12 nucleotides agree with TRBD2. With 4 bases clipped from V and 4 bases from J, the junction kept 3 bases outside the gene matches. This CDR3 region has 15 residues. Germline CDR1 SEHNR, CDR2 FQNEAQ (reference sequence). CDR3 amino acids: CASSSSGRAADTQYF. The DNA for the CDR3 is TGTGCCAGCAGCTCTAGCGGGAGGGCCGCAGATACGCAGTATTTT.

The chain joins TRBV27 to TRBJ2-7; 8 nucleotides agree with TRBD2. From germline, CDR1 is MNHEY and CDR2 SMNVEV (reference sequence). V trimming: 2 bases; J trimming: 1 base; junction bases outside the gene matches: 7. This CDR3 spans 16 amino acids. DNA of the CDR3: TGTGCCAGCAGTTTAACCATATCTAGCGGGTCCTACGAGCAGTACTTC. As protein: CASSLTISSGSYEQYF.

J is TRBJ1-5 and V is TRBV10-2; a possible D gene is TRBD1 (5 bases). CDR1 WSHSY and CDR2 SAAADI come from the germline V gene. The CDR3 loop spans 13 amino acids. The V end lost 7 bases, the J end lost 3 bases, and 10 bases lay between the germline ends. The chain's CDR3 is CASTEGDNQPQHF. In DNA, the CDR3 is TGCGCCAGCACCGAAGGGGACAATCAGCCCCAGCATTTT.

The CDR3 nucleotides are TGCAGCGTTCTCAGGGGGCGATGGACTGAAGCTTTCTTT. Protein: CSVLRGRWTEAFF. This chain connects TRBV29-1 to TRBJ1-1; 8 bases match TRBD1. The CDR3 sequence is 13 residues long. Germline V gene sequence: CDR1 SQVTM, CDR2 ANQGSEA. The V gene end was trimmed by 5 bases and the J gene end by 5 bases; junction bases not matched to a gene: 7.

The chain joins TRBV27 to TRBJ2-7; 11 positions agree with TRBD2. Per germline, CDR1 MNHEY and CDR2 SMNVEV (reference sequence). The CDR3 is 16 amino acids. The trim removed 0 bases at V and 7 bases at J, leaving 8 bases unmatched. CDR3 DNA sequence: TGTGCCAGCAGTTTATCGGTAGCGGGAGGGTTCGGTGAGCAGTACTTC. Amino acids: CASSLSVAGGFGEQYF.

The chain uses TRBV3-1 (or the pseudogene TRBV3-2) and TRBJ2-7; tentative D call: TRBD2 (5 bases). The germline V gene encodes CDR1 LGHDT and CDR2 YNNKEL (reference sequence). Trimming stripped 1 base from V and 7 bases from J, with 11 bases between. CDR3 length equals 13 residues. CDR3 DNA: TGTGCCAGCAGCCAAGGAGTCGGGGATGAGCAGTACTTC. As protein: CASSQGVGDEQYF.

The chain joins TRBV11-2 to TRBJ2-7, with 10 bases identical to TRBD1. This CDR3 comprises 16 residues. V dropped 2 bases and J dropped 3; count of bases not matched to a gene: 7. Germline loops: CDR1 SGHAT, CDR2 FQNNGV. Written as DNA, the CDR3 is TGTGCCAGCAGCTTACTGCCGGGACAGGGGTACTACGAGCAGTACTTC. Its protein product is CASSLLPGQGYYEQYF.

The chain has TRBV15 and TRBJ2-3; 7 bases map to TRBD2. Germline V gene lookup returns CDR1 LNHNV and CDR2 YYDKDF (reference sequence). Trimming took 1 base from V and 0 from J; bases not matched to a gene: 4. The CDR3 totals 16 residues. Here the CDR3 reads CATSRAGSGSTDTQYF. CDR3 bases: TGTGCCACCAGCAGAGCGGGTAGCGGGAGCACAGATACGCAGTATTTT. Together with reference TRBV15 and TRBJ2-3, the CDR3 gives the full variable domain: DAMVIQNPRYQVTQFGKPVTLSCSQTLNHNVMYWYQQKSSQAPKLLFHYYDKDFNNEADTPDNFQSRRPNTSFCFLDIRSPGLGDTAMYLCATSRAGSGSTDTQYFGPGTRLTVL.

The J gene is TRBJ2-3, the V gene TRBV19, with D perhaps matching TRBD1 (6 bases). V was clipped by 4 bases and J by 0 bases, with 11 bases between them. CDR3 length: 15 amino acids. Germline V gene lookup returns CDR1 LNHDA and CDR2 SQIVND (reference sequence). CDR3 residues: CASSRQETSTDTQYF. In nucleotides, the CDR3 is TGTGCCAGTAGTAGACAGGAGACTAGCACAGATACGCAGTATTTT.

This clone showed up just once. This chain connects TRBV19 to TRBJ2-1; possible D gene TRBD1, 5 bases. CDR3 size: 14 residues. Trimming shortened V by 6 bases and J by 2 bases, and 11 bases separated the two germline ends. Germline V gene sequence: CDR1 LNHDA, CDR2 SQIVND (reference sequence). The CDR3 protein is CASREGATYNEQFF. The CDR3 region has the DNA TGTGCCAGTAGAGAAGGGGCTACCTACAATGAGCAGTTCTTC.

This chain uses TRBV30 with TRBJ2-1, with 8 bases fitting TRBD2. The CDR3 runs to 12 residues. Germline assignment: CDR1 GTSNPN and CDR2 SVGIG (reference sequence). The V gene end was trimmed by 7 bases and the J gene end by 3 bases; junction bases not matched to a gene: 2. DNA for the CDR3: TGTGCCTTGGCGGGAGGCTACAATGAGCAGTTCTTC. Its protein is CALAGGYNEQFF.

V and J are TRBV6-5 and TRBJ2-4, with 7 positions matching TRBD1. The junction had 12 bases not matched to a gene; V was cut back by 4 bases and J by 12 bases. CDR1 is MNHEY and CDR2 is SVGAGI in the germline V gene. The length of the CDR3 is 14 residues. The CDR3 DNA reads TGTGCCAGCAGTTTATCCATGACAGGGACAAATCAGTACTTC. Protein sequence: CASSLSMTGTNQYF.

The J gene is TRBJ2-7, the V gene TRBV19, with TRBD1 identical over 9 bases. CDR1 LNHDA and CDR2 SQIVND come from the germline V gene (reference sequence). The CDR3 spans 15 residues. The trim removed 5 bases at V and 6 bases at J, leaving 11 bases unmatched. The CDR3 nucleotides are TGTGCCAGTAGTCTTGGACAGGGGTTTTTCGGCGAGCAGTACTTC. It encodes CASSLGQGFFGEQYF.

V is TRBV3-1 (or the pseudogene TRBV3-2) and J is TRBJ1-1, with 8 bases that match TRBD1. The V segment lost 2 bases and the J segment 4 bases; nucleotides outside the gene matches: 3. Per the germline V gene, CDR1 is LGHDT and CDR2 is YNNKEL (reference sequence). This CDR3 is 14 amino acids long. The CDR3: CASSQRTGTTEAFF. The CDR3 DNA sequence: TGTGCCAGCAGCCAACGGACAGGGACCACTGAAGCTTTCTTT.

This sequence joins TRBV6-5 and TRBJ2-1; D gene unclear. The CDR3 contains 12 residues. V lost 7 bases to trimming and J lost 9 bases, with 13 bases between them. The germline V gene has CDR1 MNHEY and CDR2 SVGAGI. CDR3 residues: CASMVGFSEQFF. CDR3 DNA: TGTGCCAGCATGGTCGGGTTTAGTGAGCAGTTCTTC.

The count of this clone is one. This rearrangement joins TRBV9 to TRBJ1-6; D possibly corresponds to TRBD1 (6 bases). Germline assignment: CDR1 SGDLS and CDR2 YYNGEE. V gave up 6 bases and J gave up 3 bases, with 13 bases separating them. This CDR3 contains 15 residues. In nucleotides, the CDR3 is TGTGCCAGCAATTTCAGGGGAAACTATAATTCACCCCTCCACTTT. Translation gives CASNFRGNYNSPLHF.

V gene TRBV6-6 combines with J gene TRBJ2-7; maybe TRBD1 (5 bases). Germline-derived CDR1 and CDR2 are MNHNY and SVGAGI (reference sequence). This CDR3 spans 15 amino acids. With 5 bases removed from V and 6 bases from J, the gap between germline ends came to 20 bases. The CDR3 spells CASSSLQGGVGEQYF. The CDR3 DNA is TGTGCCAGCAGTAGCCTGCAGGGCGGTGTCGGCGAGCAGTACTTC.

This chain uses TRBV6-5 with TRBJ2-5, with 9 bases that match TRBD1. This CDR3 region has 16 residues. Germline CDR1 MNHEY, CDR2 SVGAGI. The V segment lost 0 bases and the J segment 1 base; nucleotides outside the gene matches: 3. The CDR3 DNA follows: TGTGCCAGCAGTTACTCTACGACAGGGGGCCAAGAGACCCAGTACTTC. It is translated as CASSYSTTGGQETQYF.

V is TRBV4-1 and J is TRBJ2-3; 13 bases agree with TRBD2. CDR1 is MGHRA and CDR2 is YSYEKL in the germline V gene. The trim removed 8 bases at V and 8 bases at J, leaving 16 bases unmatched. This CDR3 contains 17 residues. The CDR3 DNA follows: TGCGCCAGCCGCGGCGGACTAGCGGGGGTATGCCTGGGTACGCAGTATTTT. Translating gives CASRGGLAGVCLGTQYF.